This TCR beta chain comes out of a study of cytomegalovirus exposure and HLA in healthy donors (dated by TCRdb to 2017 to 2019). A note on the overall study: An earlier analysis of approximately 640 of the donors reported approximately 270 Gb of sequence data and about 100 million unique TCR beta sequences from around 200 million T cells. Both class I and class II loci were covered by HLA typing, at four-digit resolution. Roughly 5 DR-DQ haplotypes were handled as single units for association and clustering, since linkage in the cohort was strong. Genome-wide SNP genotypes for about 55% of the roughly 670 donors were used in a later genetic analysis, which treated that subset as a discovery cohort. To study patterns of TCR occurrence, a later analysis re-analyzed previously published TCR beta repertoires from 700 or so donors and added high-resolution HLA genotyping. Besides the first cohort of 500 to 700 subjects, a separate validation cohort made up of some 110 different subjects was used. All discovery cohort repertoires had been generated on a single sequencing platform. Among the roughly 400 genotyped donors, around 81% belonged to the genetic ancestry cluster associated with self-reported Caucasian donors. The study profiled the T cell repertoires of under 700 subjects by immunosequencing and related them to cytomegalovirus serostatus. The aim of the study was to test whether cataloging public T cell receptors could identify signatures of past pathogen exposure. Across some 400 genotyped donors of the cohort, an average of approximately 200,000 unique TCR beta nucleotide sequences per donor were sequenced, and 15% to 20% of those sequences were non-productive. Rather than using new phenotypic data, the later analysis identified candidate immune exposures from TCR beta sequences and from how often those sequences occurred across donors. To predict cytomegalovirus infection status, the study combined high-throughput TCR immunosequencing, statistical association of individual TCRs with disease status, and machine learning. In an earlier analysis of 587 of the donors, high-throughput TCR beta sequencing was used to judge whether each TCR beta V gene segment behaved as functional or pseudogenic. Donor age, sex, ethnicity and CMV serostatus were compiled alongside the repertoire data. An early release covering approximately 600 HLA-typed donors comprised approximately 290 gigabases of sequencing data and roughly 86 million unique TCR sequences. The number of typed donors differed by locus: about 620-630 for A, B, C, DRB1 and DQB1; 500 to 550 for DQA1; around 580 for DPA1; and around 470 for DPB1.

In the case of this clone: Its antigen remains undetermined. Base qualities are not recorded, but no much larger clone differs from it by a single base.

Study-wide findings and limitations: In vitro tests confirmed that a few of the cytomegalovirus-associated TCR beta chains recognize cytomegalovirus antigens. In a later analysis, some 18,000 TCR beta sequences were associated with specific HLA alleles at a false discovery rate of 0.05. A later genetic analysis reported fewer N-insertions in productive TCRs among donors in an Asian-associated ancestry cluster than the 666-donor mean. Correlated functional status among segregating V segments might be attributable to linkage disequilibrium, but an unknown experimental factor could not be ruled out. Cytomegalovirus status was reported to be diagnosed by the classifier with high specificity and sensitivity in both the original and validation cohorts. The presence/absence analyses assumed that sequencing depth was roughly uniform across donors, and that assumption may not be true. In a later analysis, most CMV-associated TCR beta chains were found to appear HLA-restricted, with HLA associations seemingly driven largely by CMV exposure. Strong co-occurrence of HLA alleles, especially DR and DQ, made assigning TCR associations to individual alleles difficult. Several of the top co-occurrence clusters appeared to be linked to parvovirus B19, influenza, CMV and Epstein-Barr virus, according to a later analysis. The study gave a list of over 150 TCR beta chains associated with cytomegalovirus. Immune exposure information for the cohort was limited to CMV serostatus. Because some donors lacked HLA typing at each locus, the association tests relied only on the typed subset. A further reported finding was that TCR beta sequences accurately predicted the HLA-A and HLA-B alleles for most subjects in the first cohort. According to the authors, the approach could potentially be generalized to other disease states and immunological phenotypes. Compared with equally common non-associated chains, HLA-associated TCR beta chains in a later analysis were more clonally expanded and had lower generation probabilities. A cluster of highly shared sequence variants was judged likely to be a technical artifact of the sequencing pipeline. About 17 rarely observed V segments, including chromosome 9 orphons, were excluded from the earlier analysis of several hundred of the donors because counts were too low. A later analysis found that TCR association rates varied across HLA loci, with DRB1 alleles showing the most associated TCRs and HLA-C alleles the fewest. Only TCR beta chains were sequenced in this cohort, and the absence of alpha or paired-chain data limited detectable features. A later genetic analysis associated a missense DCLRE1C variant with V-gene and J-gene trimming of TCR beta chains, and an independent cohort replicated the association. An earlier analysis of several hundred of the donors showed that most TCR beta V segments appeared in productive rearrangements either about 87% or about 30% of the time, which broadly matched IMGT annotations. Across donors, most TCR sequences were observed very rarely, whereas some public TCRs were present in many individuals.

Library method: the immunoSEQ multiplex PCR assay. For the multiplex PCR, a mixture combining 60 forward primers for TCR Vbeta segments and 13 reverse primers for TCR Jbeta segments was used. A multiplex PCR assay on genomic DNA amplified the CDR3 region of rearranged TCR beta genes. Amplified TCR beta libraries were sequenced as 87-base-pair reads on the Illumina HiSeq System. The published analysis was carried out like this. In a later analysis, tens of millions of unique TCR beta chains were counted across the 500 to 850 repertoires, and around 10 million of these chains were shared by at least two donors. Raw reads were error-corrected and collapsed into unique sequences with a nearest-neighbor algorithm that merged closely related sequences to remove PCR and sequencing errors. Alignment of CDR3 sequences to IMGT reference sequences was used to assign V, D and J gene segments. Each retained sequence needed at least a six-nucleotide match to both a V gene segment and a J gene segment. A rearrangement counted as productive if the CDR3 had no stop codons and remained in frame with V and J, and every other rearrangement counted as non-productive. Following IMGT convention, CDR3 was defined as the stretch from the second conserved V-encoded cysteine up to the conserved J-encoded phenylalanine. The earlier analysis of 500 to 650 of the donors excluded any sequence lacking an unambiguous match to a single V gene segment. An earlier analysis of 450 to 650 of the donors called V segments functional above 56.7% productive rearrangements and segregating when the between-donor standard deviation exceeded 5%. To diagnose cytomegalovirus status from the catalog of TCR beta chain sequences, a statistical classification framework was built. In a later analysis, V and J genes were assigned by comparing TCR nucleotide sequences against IMGT/GENE-DB human TR gene sequences. A later analysis assigned CDR3 sequences and most-parsimonious VDJ recombination scenarios with the TCRdist pipeline. In a later analysis, each TCR beta chain was defined by its CDR3 amino acid sequence together with its V-gene family, and reads lacking a unique V-gene family were excluded. In a later analysis, several hundred highly shared, low-generation-probability nucleotide sequences were removed to address suspected cross-contamination and a sequencing artifact. For each public chain, a later analysis derived a clonal expansion index from normalized ranks of inferred template counts within each repertoire. In a later analysis, generation probabilities were computed using a VDJ recombination model fitted to out-of-frame rearrangements, and the results were checked against IGoR. In a later analysis, TCR-TCR, TCR-HLA and TCR-CMV co-occurrence was scored with hypergeometric tests, and a repertoire-size bias correction was applied to TCR pairs. In a later analysis, false discovery rates were estimated by permuting HLA or CMV assignments 20 times. In a later analysis, co-occurring TCRs were grouped using DBSCAN, with TCRdist sequence similarity added in when clustering inside HLA-allele-positive subsets. Repertoires with fewer than 30,000 or more than 120,000 public chains, plus five repertoires with anomalous nucleotide sharing, were excluded from co-occurrence clustering. The table was pulled from immuneACCESS by TCRdb, which kept in-frame rearrangements only. Such tables lose some clones; where checked, under half of the loss comes from unresolved V genes, and the rest has no known cause. V and J calls and clone size follow that table, whereas D and trimming were derived from the DNA. For this sample the table gives approximately 150,000 clones, of which just under 80% were detected only once. About 1.5% of the sample rests with the top ten.

In total, 630 or so healthy bone marrow donors made up the cohort. At the time of sampling, all cohort members were nominally healthy, though unrecorded immune exposures were likely present. The donor was CMV seronegative and was included in the group of approximately 350 seronegative cohort members. A peripheral blood sample was provided by each donor, and peripheral blood mononuclear cells were used for TCR beta sequencing. The Qiagen DNeasy Blood Extraction Kit was used to extract genomic DNA from the blood cell samples. Sequencing used PBMCs. The source is a woman younger than 35 in good health and CMV-seronegative.

The CDR3 reads as follows: CASSFTGAGTQYF. In nucleotide form, the sequence is TGTGCCAGCAGTTTTACGGGAGCGGGGACCCAGTACTTC. The chain is assembled from TRBV27 and TRBJ2-5; the D gene is perhaps TRBD2, on 6 matching bases. For CDR1 and CDR2, the germline V gene (reference sequence) lists MNHEY and SMNVEV. Its CDR3 holds 13 amino acids, cysteine through phenylalanine. Kept here is only the CDR3 DNA, which spans 39 bases and is read in frame from base 1. The germline ends are 12 bases apart after V is trimmed by 3 bases and J by 7 bases.